The entry that follows covers one TCR beta chain sequence. CDR1 and CDR2 from the germline V gene are SGHTS and YDEGEE. This CDR3 has 17 amino acids. Trimming removed 2 bases at V and 1 base at J, with 16 bases between. As originally analysed: Quantification of nucleated cells was approximated via reference gene primer amplification. The method was immunoSEQ multiplex PCR; TCRdb's version includes in-frame clones alone and lacks a portion of them. V, J and clone size are those of that table, while D and trimming were read from the DNA. The profile shows about 260,000 clones, roughly 90% of them singletons. This sample stems from a study of blood T cell repertoires in COVID-19.

The sequencing sample was made of peripheral blood. V and J are TRBV5-8 and TRBJ1-3, with TRBD1 as a possible D gene (6 bases). The source of this sequence is a human donor in a cohort sampled during active COVID-19. CDR3 bases: TGTGCCAGCAGCTTCACTACAGGGACCAATTCTGGAAACACCATATATTTT. Its protein product is CASSFTTGTNSGNTIYF.